This T cell receptor (beta chain) was sequenced during a study of blood T cells in healthy people across ages. This CDR3 contains 15 residues. The V and J ends lost 1 base and 2 bases respectively, with 10 bases between them. CDR1 is LGHDT, CDR2 YNNKEL, per germline (reference sequence). There are a few counts of this clonotype. What it binds is not known. General study findings and limits: When set beside aged donors, long-lived donors presented more naive CD4+ cells and higher diversity.

For the second PCR, which ran for roughly 7 to 11 cycles, a sample-barcoded 5' primer and a J-beta primer mix were used. Tags on each cDNA molecule came from a template-switch adaptor with 12 random nucleotides. TCRdb re-analysed the 5' RACE reads in MiXCR, keeping a single row per CDR3 protein. The sample comprises over a million distinct CDR3 sequences, 35% to 45% of which are singletons, and more than 4% rests with the top ten. Donors gave 8.5 to 10 milliliters of peripheral blood apiece. This TCR came from a woman between 18 and 30 years old in good health. The chain uses TRBV3-1 and TRBJ2-3; D remains unclear. The specimen was blood. CDR3 sequence reads: CASSQGWGSTDTQYF. CDR3 DNA sequence: TGTGCCAGCAGCCAAGGGTGGGGTTCCACAGATACGCAGTATTTT.